This TCR beta chain was identified in a study of post-analysis software for immune sequencing data. Overall study: Some patients lacked subtype; others had relapsing-remitting, secondary progressive or progressive-relapsing disease. Study conclusions and caveats: The normalized Chao1 diversity of multiple sclerosis patients was significantly lower than that of controls. Patients showed TRBV5-6, TRBV5-1 and TRBV20-1 among four to six TRBV segments more frequent than in controls.

The library was made from cDNA and included unique molecular identifiers. Approximately 500,000 cDNA molecules were obtained per 1 to 10 million input T cells. TCRdb reprocessed the PCR reads with MiXCR, giving one entry per CDR3 protein. The sample has 250,000 to 300,000 distinct CDR3 sequences; 36% are singletons. As for this clonotype: Its cognate antigen is unknown.

The V gene's germline CDR1 is SEHNR and CDR2 FQNEAQ (reference sequence). Between the trimmed V and J ends, which lost 5 bases and 10 bases, there was a span of 15 bases. This CDR3 has 13 amino acids. The specimen sequenced was blood. This sequence was found in a girl aged 5 to 17 with multiple sclerosis. This rearrangement joins TRBV7-9 to TRBJ1-5; the D gene is possibly TRBD1 (6 bases). The CDR3 nucleotides are TGTGCCAGCAGCCCAATGGACAGTAGACCCCAGCATTTT. It yields the protein CASSPMDSRPQHF.